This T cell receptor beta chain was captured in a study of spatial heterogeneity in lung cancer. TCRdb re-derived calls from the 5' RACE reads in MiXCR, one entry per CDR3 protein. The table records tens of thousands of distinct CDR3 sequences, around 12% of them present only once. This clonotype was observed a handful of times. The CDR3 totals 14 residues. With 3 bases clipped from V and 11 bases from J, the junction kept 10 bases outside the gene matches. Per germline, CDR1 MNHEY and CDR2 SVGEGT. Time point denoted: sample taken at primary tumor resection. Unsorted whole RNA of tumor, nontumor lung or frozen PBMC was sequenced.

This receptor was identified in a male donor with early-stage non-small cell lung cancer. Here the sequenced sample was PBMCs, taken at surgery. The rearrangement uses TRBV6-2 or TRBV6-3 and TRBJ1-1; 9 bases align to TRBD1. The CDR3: CASSYPGQGQWAFF. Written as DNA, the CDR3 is TGTGCCAGCAGTTATCCGGGACAGGGACAATGGGCTTTCTTT.